Presented here are 15 T cell receptor beta chains from one specimen sequenced in a study of identical twins. TCRdb itself ran the 5' RACE reads through MiXCR, one entry per CDR3 protein. The sample lists roughly 720,000 distinct CDR3 sequences; 18% were seen once. These data were also filed under a second study, of T cells expressing NK-cell markers.

Sequenced input: PBMCs. These receptors came from a woman younger than 30 in good health.

In this sample, this clonotype turned up a few times. This chain uses TRBV7-2 with TRBJ1-2, with 7 nucleotides matching TRBD1. V trimming: 5 bases; J trimming: 2 bases; junction bases outside the gene matches: 8. This CDR3 has 15 amino acids. Germline V CDR1 and CDR2: SGHTA, FQGNSA. DNA of the CDR3: TGTGCCAGCAGCCCACAAGGGACAGAGAACTATGGCTACACCTTC. Translating it yields CASSPQGTENYGYTF. Full variable domain (rest looked up from reference TRBV7-2 and TRBJ1-2): GAGVSQSPSNKVTEKGKDVELRCDPISGHTALYWYRQSLGQGLEFLIYFQGNSAPDKSGLPSDRFSAERTGGSVSTLTIQRTQQEDSAVYLCASSPQGTENYGYTFGSGTRLTVV.

The rearrangement joins TRBV10-1 to TRBJ2-1, with D possibly being TRBD2 (5 bases). Trimming stripped 2 bases from V and 10 bases from J, with 18 bases between. CDR3 length: 15 residues. The V gene's germline CDR1 is WNHNN and CDR2 SYGVQD (reference sequence). Here the CDR3 DNA reads TGCGCCAGCAGTGAGGGACTTCGGCGGGCTAGGGAGCAGTTCTTC. Protein sequence: CASSEGLRRAREQFF.

This clonotype was seen a few times. The V call is TRBV24-1, the J call TRBJ2-1; D is ambiguous. The germline CDR1 and CDR2 sequences are KGHDR and SFDVKD. The ends were cut back, 3 bases at V and 6 bases at J, with 11 bases in the middle. The CDR3 runs 14 residues. The CDR3 is CATSDARSGNEQFF. The DNA of the CDR3 is TGTGCCACCAGTGATGCCCGCTCGGGCAATGAGCAGTTCTTC.

This chain joins TRBV29-1 and TRBJ2-3; perhaps TRBD2 as D (6 bases). With 7 bases removed from V and 7 bases from J, the gap between germline ends came to 18 bases. The CDR3 has 13 amino acids. Looked up from germline, CDR1 is SQVTM and CDR2 is ANQGSEA. CDR3 sequence (DNA): TGCAGCGCCCGGAGGGCAAGAGCGAATACGCAGTATTTT. Residues: CSARRARANTQYF.

This clonotype has a handful of counts. The chain uses TRBV29-1 and TRBJ1-2, with TRBD1 matching over 11 bases. The CDR3 runs 13 residues. From germline, CDR1 is SQVTM and CDR2 ANQGSEA. Germline trimming cut 0 bases from V and 8 bases from J; bases unmatched to any gene: 2. CDR3 bases: TGCAGCGTTGAAGACGGGACAGGGGGAGGCTACACCTTC. Translation gives CSVEDGTGGGYTF.

This chain's CDR3 is CSARDTWAREAFF. CDR3 nucleotide sequence: TGCAGTGCTAGAGATACCTGGGCCCGAGAAGCTTTCTTT. The chain is built from TRBV20-1 and TRBJ1-1; D remains ambiguous. CDR3 length equals 13 residues. The V gene's germline CDR1 is DFQATT and CDR2 SNEGSKA (reference sequence). Trimming cost V 0 bases and J 8 bases, with 13 bases left between them.

This clonotype showed up just a few times. The chain joins TRBV5-1 to TRBJ2-1; D remains unclear. V gave up 4 bases and J gave up 5 bases, with 13 bases separating them. Per germline, CDR1 SGHRS and CDR2 YFSETQ. The CDR3 loop spans 14 amino acids. CDR3: CASSQKDLNNEQFF. CDR3 nucleotide sequence: TGCGCCAGCAGCCAGAAAGACTTGAACAATGAGCAGTTCTTC.

The chain joins TRBV5-1 to TRBJ2-3; no firm D call. Germline assignment: CDR1 SGHRS and CDR2 YFSETQ. This CDR3 region has 11 residues. V was clipped by 6 bases and J by 6 bases, with 8 bases between them. CDR3 coding DNA: TGCGCCAGCAAAGAGGTGGATACGCAGTATTTT. This sequence encodes CASKEVDTQYF. Filled out from reference TRBV5-1 and TRBJ2-3, the complete variable domain reads KAGVTQTPRYLIKTRGQQVTLSCSPISGHRSVSWYQQTPGQGLQFLFEYFSETQRNKGNFPGRFSGRQFSNSRSEMNVSTLELGDSALYLCASKEVDTQYFGPGTRLTVL.

This clonotype has ten or more counts. The chain couples TRBV27 to TRBJ1-5; D ambiguous. CDR3 length: 11 residues. CDR1 is MNHEY, CDR2 SMNVEV, per germline (reference sequence). V dropped 6 bases and J dropped 4 bases, with 4 bases sitting between them. The CDR3 DNA reads TGTGCCAGCAGCCAAAATCAGCCCCAGCATTTT. This encodes CASSQNQPQHF.

This clonotype has only a few counts. V is TRBV4-3 and J is TRBJ2-7; 14 nucleotides match TRBD2. Losses at the gene ends were 4 bases for V and 4 bases for J; bases not matched to a gene: 9. The CDR3 covers 17 residues. The V gene's germline CDR1 is LGHNA and CDR2 YSLEER. The DNA of the CDR3 is TGCGCCAGCAGCCGGAGCGGGACTAGCGGGAGAAGGTACGAGCAGTACTTC. It yields the protein CASSRSGTSGRRYEQYF.

The chain is built from TRBV6-1 and TRBJ1-3; no firm D call. The germline CDR1 and CDR2 sequences are MNHNS and SASEGT. Trimming shortened V by 7 bases and J by 0 bases, and 19 bases separated the two germline ends. CDR3 length: 17 residues. The CDR3 is CASTKRAAFSSGNTIYF. The CDR3 coding sequence is TGTGCCAGCACCAAGAGGGCAGCCTTCAGCTCTGGAAACACCATATATTTT.

This clonotype came up a few times. V gene TRBV6-2 or TRBV6-3 combines with J gene TRBJ2-1; 14 nucleotides align to TRBD2. Germline trimming cut 5 bases from V and 7 bases from J; bases unmatched to any gene: 4. CDR1 and CDR2 (germline): MNHEY, SVGEGT. There are 15 residues in the CDR3. The CDR3 region has the DNA TGTGCCAGCAGTCCCTGGACTAGCGGGAGGAATGAGCAGTTCTTC. Its translation is CASSPWTSGRNEQFF.

The chain employs TRBV5-4 and TRBJ1-1; D ambiguous. Between the trimmed V and J ends, which lost 2 bases and 1 base, there was a span of 9 bases. CDR3 length: 14 residues. Per the germline V gene, CDR1 is SGHNT and CDR2 is YYREEE (reference sequence). The CDR3 DNA is TGTGCCAGCAGCTTTAGGACGGCGAACACTGAAGCTTTCTTT. It is translated as CASSFRTANTEAFF.

V gene TRBV7-6 combines with J gene TRBJ2-5; 8 nucleotides line up with TRBD2. After removal of 0 bases from V and 4 bases from J, the junction contained 16 bases not matched to a gene. Germline CDR1 reads SGHVS; CDR2 reads FNYEAQ. The CDR3 has 19 amino acids. CDR3 protein: CASSLAYGDMAGGRETQYF. The CDR3 DNA is TGTGCCAGCAGCTTAGCCTACGGGGATATGGCGGGAGGCCGAGAGACCCAGTACTTC.

This clonotype was picked up a small number of times. V is TRBV6-5 and J is TRBJ1-5; D is uncertain. The germline V and J ends were trimmed by 2 bases and 4 bases, with 6 bases remaining between them. The CDR3 has 13 residues. The germline V gene has CDR1 MNHEY and CDR2 SVGAGI. The CDR3 spells CASSYNVNQPQHF. The CDR3 DNA reads TGTGCCAGCAGTTACAACGTAAATCAGCCCCAGCATTTT.